One sample yielded the 2 T cell receptor beta chains listed below, sequenced in a study of glioma-infiltrating T cells. TCR alpha and beta CDR3 regions were amplified from RNA using iRepertoire nested multiplex PCR. TCRdb re-derived calls from the multiplex PCR reads in MiXCR, one entry per CDR3 protein. The table shows around 170,000 distinct CDR3 sequences, with approximately 40% occurring only once. Sequencing was performed on glioma tissue, nonneoplastic brain tissue, or PBMCs (not recorded which). These receptors came from a human donor with low-grade glioma or glioblastoma, undergoing nonglioma brain surgery, or in good health (not recorded which).

A note on this clonotype: With a much larger clone just one base away, this may be a read error. This rearrangement joins TRBV20-1 to TRBJ2-7; 7 bases map to TRBD2. The CDR3 covers 16 residues. With 0 bases clipped from V and 3 bases from J, the junction kept 11 bases outside the gene matches. The V gene's germline CDR1 is DFQATT and CDR2 SNEGSKA (reference sequence). In nucleotides, the CDR3 is TGCAGTGCTAGAGACCAGCCTGGGGGGGTTTTCTACGAGCAGTACTTC. This codes for CSARDQPGGVFYEQYF.

This clonotype showed up many times. J is TRBJ1-1 and V is TRBV28, with D uncertain. CDR3 length equals 14 residues. V gave up 3 bases and J gave up 4 bases, with 12 bases separating them. CDR1 is MDHEN and CDR2 is SYDVKM in the germline V gene. The DNA of the CDR3 is TGTGCCAGCAGTTTGAAGGGTTCTGTCACTGAAGCTTTCTTT. It yields the protein CASSLKGSVTEAFF. The full variable domain, with the rest looked up from reference TRBV28 and TRBJ1-1, is DVKVTQSSRYLVKRTGEKVFLECVQDMDHENMFWYRQDPGLGLRLIYFSYDVKMKEKGDIPEGYSVSREKKERFSLILESASTNQTSMYLCASSLKGSVTEAFFGQGTRLTVV.